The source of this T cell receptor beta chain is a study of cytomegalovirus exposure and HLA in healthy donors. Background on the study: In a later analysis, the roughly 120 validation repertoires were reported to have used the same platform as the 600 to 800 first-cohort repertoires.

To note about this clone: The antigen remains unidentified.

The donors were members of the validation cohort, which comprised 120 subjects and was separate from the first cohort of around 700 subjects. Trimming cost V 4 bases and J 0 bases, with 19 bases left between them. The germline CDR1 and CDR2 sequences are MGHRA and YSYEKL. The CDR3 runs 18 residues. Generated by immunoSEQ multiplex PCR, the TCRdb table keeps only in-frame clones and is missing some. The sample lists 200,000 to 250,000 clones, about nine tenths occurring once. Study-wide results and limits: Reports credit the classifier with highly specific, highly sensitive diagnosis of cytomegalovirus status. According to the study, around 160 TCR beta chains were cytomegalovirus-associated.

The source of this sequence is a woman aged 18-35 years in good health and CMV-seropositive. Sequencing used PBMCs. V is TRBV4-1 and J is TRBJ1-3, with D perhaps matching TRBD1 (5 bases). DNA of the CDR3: TGCGCCAGCAGCCCTTATTCTTACAGGCCATCCTCTGGAAACACCATATATTTT. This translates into CASSPYSYRPSSGNTIYF.